This T cell receptor (beta chain) came from a study of T cell repertoires in cytomegalovirus infection. Study-wide background: HLA-B-restricted CMV epitopes that are well studied were used alongside recently identified HLA-C-restricted ones. Public TCR beta signatures marked donors with CMV infection and the matching HLA. Points from the study as a whole: HLA-C-restricted TCR beta clonotypes specific for CMV led the ex vivo response. Carriage of CMV together with the relevant HLA was identifiable through cumulative public TCR beta family frequency.

The germline gives CDR1 MNHEY, CDR2 SMNVEV (reference sequence). The CDR3 runs to 12 residues. TCRdb reprocessed the reads via MiXCR and lists one record per CDR3 protein. The profile shows roughly 990,000 distinct CDR3 sequences, approximately 31% of them singletons. This clonotype was seen more than once but under ten times. The antigen remains undetermined. The junction does not match germline at one end; this may be a read error. The TCR sequence derives from a human donor in good health (CMV status not recorded). Some clones in this sample may be carry-over from other donors' samples. Sequenced here: cultured CD8+ T cells from PBMCs, sampled from culture after CMV antigen stimulation. The V gene is TRBV27, the J gene TRBJ1-2; 8 bases are a match to TRBD1. CDR3 residues: CASSLTGVGEVF. CDR3 sequence (DNA): TGTGCCAGCAGTCTGACAGGGGTTGGGGAGGTCTTC.